This T cell receptor beta chain was sequenced for a study of graft-versus-host responses after intestinal transplantation. The overall study: For about three years after anti-thymocyte globulin induction, all recipients took tacrolimus and steroids. General observations from the study: Individuals carrying graft-donor T cell macrochimerism showed high graft-versus-host to host-versus-graft clonal ratios in allografts. Circulating GvH clone levels at their peak were associated with HvG declines (early post-transplant).

TCRdb keeps only in-frame clones here, not all; method: immunoSEQ multiplex PCR. The sample carries under 90,000 clones, about nine tenths recorded once. Comments on this clone: Its specificity is not known.

V dropped 3 bases and J dropped 2 bases, with 17 bases sitting between them. Germline CDR1 SGHNT, CDR2 YYREEE (reference sequence). The CDR3 length is 16 residues. Source: PBMCs, taken 98 days after intestinal transplantation. The sequence was collected from a human patient who received an intestinal transplant, so some T cells may come from the graft donor. This chain links TRBV5-4 with TRBJ2-5; D might be TRBD1 (7 bases). CDR3 DNA sequence: TGTGCCAGCAGCTCTGGCGGGGCAGGGGGGCAAGAGACCCAGTACTTC. Residues: CASSSGGAGGQETQYF. Variable domain in full (rest from reference TRBV5-4 and TRBJ2-5): ETGVTQSPTHLIKTRGQQVTLRCSSQSGHNTVSWYQQALGQGPQFIFQYYREEENGRGNFPPRFSGLQFPNYSSELNVNALELDDSALYLCASSSGGAGGQETQYFGPGTRLLVL.